A single TCR beta chain is shown here with its context. The sample comes from a study of T cell responses to AZD1222 COVID-19 vaccine. The repertoire was sequenced with immunoSEQ multiplex PCR; TCRdb's copy has only in-frame clones and lacks some. Of 110,000 or so clones listed, about 85% were seen once; the top ten hold 5.2%. The CDR3 totals 13 residues. CDR1 is ENHRY, CDR2 SYGVKD, per germline. V lost 5 bases to trimming and J lost 2 bases, with 10 bases between them. Material: peripheral blood, obtained on day 0 of AZD1222 vaccination. V is TRBV10-3 and J is TRBJ2-7; weak D call: TRBD1 (5 bases). This sequence originates from an adult in good health. The CDR3 here is CAISQTEAYEQYF. The CDR3 DNA follows: TGTGCCATCAGTCAGACAGAAGCCTACGAGCAGTACTTC.